A single sample is the source of the 14 T cell receptor beta chains below, sequenced in a study of shared clonotypes between healthy human individuals. CD45RO-negative, CCR7-selected cells formed the naive CD8 fraction, which excluded terminally differentiated effector memory CD45RA+ cells. Profiled with immunoSEQ multiplex PCR; TCRdb holds only in-frame clones, not every one. In the table there are just over 2,000,000 clones, about 95% of which are singletons. Sequenced material: naive CD8+ T cells sorted from blood. Source of these receptors: a man aged 18-30 years in good health.

The genes are TRBV7-9 and TRBJ1-2, with TRBD1 matching over 8 bases. V was clipped by 4 bases and J by 5 bases; unmatched bases: 9. Germline-derived CDR1 and CDR2 are SEHNR and FQNEAQ (reference sequence). The CDR3 is 15 amino acids. The CDR3 DNA reads as TGTGCCAGCAGCTATACCACAGGGGGACCTTATGGCTACACCTTC. Translating gives CASSYTTGGPYGYTF.

J is TRBJ1-1 and V is TRBV7-7, with 7 bases fitting TRBD1. CDR1 SSHAT and CDR2 FNYEAQ come from the germline V gene (reference sequence). The length of the CDR3 is 12 residues. The CDR3 sequence: CLQGMAHTEAFF. The DNA of the CDR3 is TGTTTACAGGGGATGGCCCACACTGAAGCTTTCTTT. The full variable domain, rest sourced from reference TRBV7-7 and TRBJ1-1, is GAGVSQSPRYKVTKRGQDVTLRCDPISSHATLYWYQQALGQGPEFLTYFNYEAQPDKSGLPSDRFSAERPEGSISTLTIQRTEQRDSAMYRCLQGMAHTEAFFGQGTRLTVV.

J is TRBJ2-7 and V is TRBV13; D may be TRBD1 (6 bases). The CDR3 spans 16 residues. Germline values: CDR1 PRHDT, CDR2 FYEKMQ (reference sequence). V was clipped by 0 bases and J by 3 bases, with 15 bases between them. The CDR3: CASSLGRDTRFYEQYF. In DNA, the CDR3 is TGTGCCAGCAGCTTAGGCCGGGACACCCGATTCTACGAGCAGTACTTC.

This chain links TRBV9 with TRBJ1-1; D is unresolved. From germline, CDR1 is SGDLS and CDR2 YYNGEE. The CDR3 has 14 residues. V was pared by 0 bases and J by 7 bases, with 13 bases between. The CDR3 sequence: CASSVGVAAIEAFF. The CDR3 nucleotides read TGTGCCAGCAGCGTAGGGGTCGCTGCAATTGAAGCTTTCTTT.

This chain uses TRBV4-1 with TRBJ2-1; D unclear. Per germline, CDR1 MGHRA and CDR2 YSYEKL. V dropped 0 bases and J dropped 6 bases, with 15 bases sitting between them. The CDR3 length is 16 residues. The CDR3 bases are TGCGCCAGCAGCCAAGACGTGACCGCCTGGGTCAATGAGCAGTTCTTC. It encodes CASSQDVTAWVNEQFF.

The chain has TRBV27 and TRBJ1-2, with D possibly matching TRBD1 (6 bases). The germline V gene encodes CDR1 MNHEY and CDR2 SMNVEV (reference sequence). Trimming left V 3 bases short and J 2 bases short, with 13 bases between. This CDR3 has 15 residues. Here the CDR3 DNA reads TGTGCCAGCAGTTTGGACGTAACAGGGAACTATGGCTACACCTTC. Protein sequence: CASSLDVTGNYGYTF.

V gene TRBV27 combines with J gene TRBJ1-2; D is perhaps TRBD1 (6 bases). Looked up from germline, CDR1 is MNHEY and CDR2 is SMNVEV (reference sequence). V was cut by 5 bases and J by 7 bases, with 14 bases left in between. The CDR3 has 13 residues. The CDR3 protein is CASSATGLSGYTF. CDR3 coding DNA: TGTGCCAGCAGTGCGACAGGTCTGTCTGGCTACACCTTC.

The V and J genes are TRBV30 and TRBJ2-7; TRBD1 aligns across 7 bases. Trimming took 1 base from V and 1 from J; bases not matched to a gene: 1. The CDR3 runs to 13 residues. Germline CDR1 reads GTSNPN; CDR2 reads SVGIG (reference sequence). The CDR3 DNA follows: TGTGCCTGGAGTGAGGACAGGTCCTACGAGCAGTACTTC. This sequence encodes CAWSEDRSYEQYF.

This chain connects TRBV30 to TRBJ1-1; D is undetermined. Trimming left V 0 bases short and J 5 bases short, with 4 bases between. Germline-derived CDR1 and CDR2 are GTSNPN and SVGIG (reference sequence). CDR3 length equals 11 residues. The CDR3 region is CAWSVLTEAFF. CDR3 nucleotides: TGTGCCTGGAGTGTTTTGACTGAAGCTTTCTTT. Combining the CDR3 with reference TRBV30 and TRBJ1-1 gives the whole variable domain SQTIHQWPATLVQPVGSPLSLECTVEGTSNPNLYWYRQAAGRGLQLLFYSVGIGQISSEVPQNLSASRPQDRQFILSSKKLLLSDSGFYLCAWSVLTEAFFGQGTRLTVV.

Concerning this clone itself: The identical CDR3 is also encoded by other nucleotide sequences in the sample. The V call is TRBV5-1, the J call TRBJ1-1, with TRBD1 matching over 7 bases. The CDR3 length is 14 residues. The germline CDR1 and CDR2 sequences are SGHRS and YFSETQ. The V segment lost 1 base and the J segment 2 bases; nucleotides outside the gene matches: 2. In nucleotides, the CDR3 is TGCGCCAGCAGCTTGACAGGGGCCAACACTGAAGCTTTCTTT. Its protein is CASSLTGANTEAFF.

V is TRBV5-6 and J is TRBJ1-2; D is possibly TRBD1 (6 bases). CDR1 and CDR2 from the germline V gene are SGHDT and YYEEEE. V lost 3 bases and J 1 base, leaving 13 bases between the germline ends. The CDR3 sequence is 15 residues long. CDR3 in DNA: TGTGCCAGCAGCTATTTGGACAGTGTTAACTATGGCTACACCTTC. It codes for CASSYLDSVNYGYTF. The whole variable domain, remainder taken from reference TRBV5-6 and TRBJ1-2, is DAGVTQSPTHLIKTRGQQVTLRCSPKSGHDTVSWYQQALGQGPQFIFQYYEEEERQRGNFPDRFSGHQFPNYSSELNVNALLLGDSALYLCASSYLDSVNYGYTFGSGTRLTVV.

The chain couples TRBV2 to TRBJ2-1; no clear D. The V end lost 8 bases, the J end lost 4 bases, and 18 bases lay between the germline ends. CDR3 length: 15 residues. Per the germline V gene, CDR1 is SNHLY and CDR2 is FYNNEI. The CDR3: CASVPRDSTYNEQFF. The CDR3 DNA is TGTGCCAGCGTTCCTAGAGACTCAACTTACAATGAGCAGTTCTTC.

The chain combines TRBV11-2 with TRBJ2-4; D gene unclear. The V gene's germline CDR1 is SGHAT and CDR2 FQNNGV. CDR3 length: 16 amino acids. Trimming took off 5 bases at V and 12 bases at J, with 26 bases between the two ends. The CDR3 DNA follows: TGTGCCAGCAGCCCCTTTGGTGGGCCAGGCCCCCCGGGTCAGTACTTC. It codes for CASSPFGGPGPPGQYF. Based on the CDR3 plus reference TRBV11-2 and TRBJ2-4, the full variable domain is EAGVAQSPRYKIIEKRQSVAFWCNPISGHATLYWYQQILGQGPKLLIQFQNNGVVDDSQLPKDRFSAERLKGVDSTLKIQPAKLEDSAVYLCASSPFGGPGPPGQYFGAGTRLSVL.

In this sample, this clone turned up once. This rearrangement joins TRBV10-3 to TRBJ2-1; TRBD2 matches at 8 bases. The germline CDR1 and CDR2 sequences are ENHRY and SYGVKD. Germline trimming cut 3 bases from V and 4 bases from J; bases unmatched to any gene: 5. The CDR3 runs 15 residues. Written as DNA, the CDR3 is TGTGCCATCAGTGAAGCGGGGGAGGAGTACAATGAGCAGTTCTTC. Protein product: CAISEAGEEYNEQFF.